This passage covers 9 T cell receptor beta chains from one sample sequenced in a study of T cells in Graves' hyperthyroidism and ophthalmopathy. The CDR3 regions of TCR beta were amplified from RNA transcripts. HTBI primers were the set used in a first-round RT-PCR of the TCR CDR3. TCRdb re-derived calls from the multiplex PCR reads in MiXCR, one entry per CDR3 protein. The sample has approximately 700,000 distinct CDR3 sequences; over 40% are singletons. Material: peripheral blood or thyroid tissue (not recorded which). These receptors originate from an adult man with Graves' disease, either hyperthyroidism or ophthalmopathy (not recorded which).

At least ten counts were recorded for this clonotype. This rearrangement joins TRBV5-1 to TRBJ1-6; D is possibly TRBD1 (5 bases). V was trimmed by 0 bases and J by 0 bases, leaving 7 bases between them. This CDR3 has 16 amino acids. Per the germline V gene, CDR1 is SGHRS and CDR2 is YFSETQ. CDR3 sequence reads: CASSLAGSSYNSPLHF. For the CDR3, the DNA is TGCGCCAGCAGCTTGGCAGGGAGCTCCTATAATTCACCCCTCCACTTT.

The V call is TRBV20-1, the J call TRBJ2-7; TRBD1 agrees at 10 bases. This CDR3 is built from 13 residues. V shed 6 bases, J shed 4 bases, and the junction held 6 bases outside the gene matches. Germline V CDR1 and CDR2: DFQATT, SNEGSKA (reference sequence). CDR3 DNA sequence: TGCAGTGCCCCGGACAGGGGGACGTACGAGCAGTACTTC. It encodes CSAPDRGTYEQYF.

V usage is TRBV24-1 and J usage is TRBJ1-3, with TRBD1 identical over 8 bases. The CDR3 covers 13 residues. V lost 3 bases to trimming and J lost 7 bases; unmatched junction nucleotides: 1. Germline V gene lookup returns CDR1 KGHDR and CDR2 SFDVKD. As DNA, the CDR3 is TGTGCCACCAGTGATACAGGGGGGAACACCATATATTTT. This gives the protein CATSDTGGNTIYF.

V usage is TRBV13 and J usage is TRBJ1-1, with D hard to call. Looked up from germline, CDR1 is PRHDT and CDR2 is FYEKMQ (reference sequence). Trimming pared 5 bases from V and 3 bases from J, leaving 10 bases between. This CDR3 has 13 amino acids. The CDR3 sequence: CASSQRADTEAFF. The DNA of the CDR3 is TGTGCCAGCAGCCAGAGGGCAGACACTGAAGCTTTCTTT.

In this sample, this clonotype turned up many times. The J gene is TRBJ2-7, the V gene TRBV15; 9 nucleotides line up with TRBD1. There are 14 residues in the CDR3. Per germline, CDR1 LNHNV and CDR2 YYDKDF (reference sequence). J lost 1 base, V lost 3 bases, and 1 base had no gene match. The CDR3: CATSSGTGSYEQYF. The CDR3 DNA reads as TGTGCCACCAGCAGCGGGACAGGGTCCTACGAGCAGTACTTC.

This clonotype appeared a few times. J is TRBJ2-7 and V is TRBV2; 9 positions agree with TRBD2. The germline V gene has CDR1 SNHLY and CDR2 FYNNEI. The CDR3 has 14 residues. The V segment lost 11 bases and the J segment 4 bases; nucleotides outside the gene matches: 12. The CDR3 region has the DNA TGTGCCGGGTCAGGAGCGGGGGGTCCGTACGAGCAGTACTTC. Its translation is CAGSGAGGPYEQYF.

V is TRBV7-9 and J is TRBJ1-6; unclear D gene. Trimming shortened V by 8 bases and J by 7 bases, and 15 bases separated the two germline ends. CDR1 is SEHNR, CDR2 FQNEAQ, per germline (reference sequence). The CDR3 totals 14 residues. The CDR3: CASSPWQINSPLHF. The CDR3 nucleotides read TGTGCCAGCTCACCATGGCAGATAAATTCACCCCTCCACTTT.

V gene TRBV6-6 combines with J gene TRBJ1-2; D possibly corresponds to TRBD1 (6 bases). From germline, CDR1 is MNHNY and CDR2 SVGAGI (reference sequence). The CDR3 runs 14 residues. Trimming shortened V by 4 bases and J by 3 bases, and 12 bases separated the two germline ends. CDR3 region: CASSSIRGYYGYTF. In DNA form, the CDR3 reads TGTGCCAGCAGTTCCATCAGGGGCTACTATGGCTACACCTTC.

The chain employs TRBV20-1 and TRBJ2-5; TRBD2 matches at 9 bases. The ends lost 3 bases at V and 4 bases at J; junction bases unmatched: 12. The CDR3 covers 16 residues. Germline V CDR1 and CDR2: DFQATT, SNEGSKA (reference sequence). CDR3 nucleotide sequence: TGCAGTGCTAGTTTAAGGGCTAGCGGGATACGAGAGACCCAGTACTTC. Protein sequence: CSASLRASGIRETQYF.